This T cell receptor beta chain is from a study of blood T cell repertoires in COVID-19. Produced via immunoSEQ multiplex PCR; TCRdb's table is partial and in-frame only. The sample holds about 230,000 clones, around nine tenths seen once. CDR3 length: 14 amino acids. Germline values: CDR1 SGDLS, CDR2 YYNGEE. Trimming pared 0 bases from V and 3 bases from J, leaving 7 bases between. V usage is TRBV9 and J usage is TRBJ2-1, with D perhaps matching TRBD2 (6 bases). This TCR derives from a woman aged 60 to 75 with acute or convalescent COVID-19. The sample was peripheral blood. Here the CDR3 reads CASSVDGGYNEQFF. The CDR3 DNA reads TGTGCCAGCAGCGTAGACGGGGGCTACAATGAGCAGTTCTTC.